Sequencing of this T cell receptor beta chain was carried out in a study of early T cells in non-severe SARS-CoV-2 infection. The V end was cut by 7 bases, the J end by 12 bases, with 22 bases between. The germline gives CDR1 MDHEN, CDR2 SYDVKM. The CDR3 loop spans 13 amino acids. From the 5' RACE reads, TCRdb called clonotypes with MiXCR, one entry per CDR3 protein. The profile shows tens of thousands of distinct CDR3 sequences, around 10% of them singletons. This sequence was found in an adult who was a healthcare worker with PCR-confirmed SARS-CoV-2 infection or an uninfected control (not recorded which). Specimen: whole blood, collected at baseline. This sequence joins TRBV28 and TRBJ2-7; D might be TRBD2 (5 bases). CDR3 in DNA: TGTGCCAGCACCCCGGGATCCTCGCCCTGGGCGTACTTC. This translates into CASTPGSSPWAYF. The full variable domain, in which reference TRBV28 and TRBJ2-7 provide the parts outside the CDR3, is DVKVTQSSRYLVKRTGEKVFLECVQDMDHENMFWYRQDPGLGLRLIYFSYDVKMKEKGDIPEGYSVSREKKERFSLILESASTNQTSMYLCASTPGSSPWAYFGPGTRLTVT.